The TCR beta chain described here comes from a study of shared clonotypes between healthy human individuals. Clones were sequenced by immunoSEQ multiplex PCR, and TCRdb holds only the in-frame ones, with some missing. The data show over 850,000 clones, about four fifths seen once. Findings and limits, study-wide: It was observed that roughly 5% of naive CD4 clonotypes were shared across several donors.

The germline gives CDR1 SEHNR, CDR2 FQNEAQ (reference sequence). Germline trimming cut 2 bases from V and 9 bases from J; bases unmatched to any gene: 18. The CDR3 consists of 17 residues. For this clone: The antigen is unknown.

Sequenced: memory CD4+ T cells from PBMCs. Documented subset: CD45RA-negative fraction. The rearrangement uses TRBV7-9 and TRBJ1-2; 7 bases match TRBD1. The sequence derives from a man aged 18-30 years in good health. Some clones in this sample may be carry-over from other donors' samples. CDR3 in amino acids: CASSLQPEGTVTPRYTF. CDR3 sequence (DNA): TGTGCCAGCAGCTTACAACCCGAGGGGACAGTCACCCCTCGCTACACCTTC.